This T cell receptor beta chain was found in a study of blood T cell repertoires in COVID-19 (dated by TCRdb to about 2020). As for the study more broadly: The collaborator samples originated in the United States, Italy and Spain and spanned the acute and convalescent phases of COVID-19. The prospective study material was composed of cDNA or gDNA derived from T cells, B-cell-depleted T cells, or PBMCs. The dataset comprised deeply sampled blood TCRbeta repertoires from subjects exposed to, actively infected with, or recovered from COVID-19. The repertoires were released in a freely available public database intended as a resource for research on the immune response to SARS-CoV-2. The samples were drawn from two sources: the first 160 participants of the ongoing ImmuneRACE study, and over 950 subjects contributed by 6 global collaborators. Nearly every sample came with metadata listing a de-identified subject ID, COVID-19 status, age in years and sex. Where HLA class I and class II types were available, the types were taken from metadata supplied by the sample provider, not from assay-based typing. Overall results and qualifications from the work: How much clinical and demographic metadata was included differed by source and by participant, and the metadata was provided uncurated.

TCRbeta CDR3 regions were amplified from genomic DNA using the immunoSEQ Assay, a bias-controlled multiplex PCR. For the original study's pipeline: The number of nucleated cells in each sample was estimated from the amplification of reference gene primers within the assay. To quantify the absolute abundance of each unique TCRbeta CDR3 rearrangement, sequence reads were collapsed and filtered. Productive Simpson clonality was computed per sample as the square root of Simpson's diversity index over productive rearrangements. TCRdb provides this immuneACCESS table in a form limited to in-frame rearrangements. Some clones are lacking; in checked studies, under half of them reflect an unresolved V gene, and why the rest are absent is not known. D and trimming were read from the DNA, whereas the V and J calls and clone size are those reported in that table. Within this sample are some 310,000 clones, with about nine tenths of them counted one time only. The top ten constitute roughly 2.9% of the sample.

The CDR3 has 13 amino acids, counting the end cysteine and phenylalanine. Left in the record is the CDR3 DNA by itself, 39 bases read in frame from the first base. V lost 8 bases and J lost 3 bases; the stretch between them is 11 bases long. The germline V gene encodes CDR1 MNHEY and CDR2 SVGAGI. One collaborating source in Seattle enrolled patients during active infection and followed them longitudinally through the course of disease. Each collaborating institution followed its own protocols to collect whole blood in K2EDTA tubes. Collaborator samples were shipped for TCRbeta analysis as frozen whole blood, isolated PBMCs, or DNA extracted from either sample type. Comment on this clone: The antigen this receptor binds is unknown. Base qualities are not recorded, but no much larger clone differs from it by a single base.

The rearrangement joined TRBV6-5 to TRBJ1-5; the D gene assignment is ambiguous. Sequencing was done on a sample of peripheral blood. The sequence was obtained from a woman in her twenties or thirties with COVID-19, enrolled during active disease. The nucleotides read TGTGCCAGCGCAACTGTTCTCAATCAGCCCCAGCATTTT. Its translation reads: CASATVLNQPQHF.